The TCR beta chain under discussion was sequenced for a study of blood T cell repertoires in COVID-19. Across the whole study: Spain, Italy and the United States supplied samples that represented acute and convalescent COVID-19. T cells, B-cell-depleted T cells, or PBMCs supplied cDNA or gDNA.

The CDR3 covers 14 residues. Germline V gene data show CDR1 as LNHDA and CDR2 as SQIVND (reference sequence). Trimming shortened V by 1 base and J by 0 bases, and 6 bases separated the two germline ends. This clone was picked up a small number of times. In the study's own analysis: Scientists estimated how many nucleated cells there were by amplifying reference gene primers. The method was immunoSEQ multiplex PCR; TCRdb's version includes in-frame clones alone and lacks a portion of them. The DNA was the basis for D and trimming; V, J and clone size are from that table. The table records almost 70,000 clones, roughly 80% of them present only once.

The sequencing input was peripheral blood. The TCR was taken from a man in his sixties with acute or convalescent COVID-19. V gene TRBV19 combines with J gene TRBJ1-1; D unclear. Written as DNA, the CDR3 is TGTGCCAGTAGTATAGGCAGGTTGAACACTGAAGCTTTCTTT. Residues: CASSIGRLNTEAFF.